This T cell receptor beta chain was sequenced during a study of post-analysis software for immune sequencing data. Prepared TCR beta cDNA libraries contained unique molecular identifiers. From about 1 to 10 million T cells, 500,000 or so cDNA molecules were obtained. TCRdb processed the PCR reads anew with MiXCR; each CDR3 protein has one entry. The sample holds around 250,000 distinct CDR3 sequences, approximately 34% seen once. With regard to this clonotype: Its antigen is not known.

Overall study findings and caveats: Co-batched samples clustered tightly together by F measure.

Sequenced material: blood. The receptor was derived from a girl aged 5 to 17 with multiple sclerosis.

The CDR3 is CSARVGAGGYTF. Here the CDR3 DNA reads TGCAGTGCTAGAGTAGGAGCGGGCGGCTACACCTTC. The chain carries TRBV20-1 and TRBJ1-2; D ambiguous. Deletions cut 1 base from V and 8 bases from J, with 11 bases between. Germline CDR1 DFQATT, CDR2 SNEGSKA (reference sequence). The CDR3 is 12 amino acids.